This T cell receptor (beta chain) was identified during a study of shared clonotypes between healthy human individuals. The CDR3 spans 16 residues. The germline V gene encodes CDR1 SEHNR and CDR2 FQNEAQ (reference sequence). V was shortened by 2 bases and J by 4 bases, with 17 bases between the two germline ends. The assay was run at deep level. Profiling relied on immunoSEQ multiplex PCR, and the TCRdb table lists in-frame clones only, not all of them. The data contain 490,000 or so clones, over 65% of them singletons. V gene TRBV7-9 combines with J gene TRBJ2-5, with D hard to call. The TCR comes from a woman in her thirties or forties in good health. Some clones in this sample may be carry-over from other donors' samples. The material sequenced was PBMCs. CDR3 in amino acids: CASSLWVGHDLETQYF. The CDR3 region has the DNA TGTGCCAGCAGCTTATGGGTAGGGCACGACCTAGAGACCCAGTACTTC. The full variable domain, its missing parts supplied by reference TRBV7-9 and TRBJ2-5, is DTGVSQNPRHKITKRGQNVTFRCDPISEHNRLYWYRQTLGQGPEFLTYFQNEAQLEKSRLLSDRFSAERPKGSFSTLEIQRTEQGDSAMYLCASSLWVGHDLETQYFGPGTRLLVL.